This T cell receptor (beta chain) was profiled in a study of shared clonotypes between healthy human individuals. Overall study: A couple of women and three men aged 18 to 49 made up the donors. Overall study findings and caveats: A small donor pool kept down the genetic and exposure-history diversity that was represented.

The CDR3 has 14 amino acids. Trimming shortened V by 2 bases and J by 6 bases, and 11 bases separated the two germline ends. Germline loops: CDR1 MNHEY, CDR2 SMNVEV (reference sequence). Naive CD8 isolation took CD45RO-negative cells positively selected for CCR7 and excluded terminally differentiated effector memory CD45RA+ cells. Researchers ran the assay at a deep level. Measured with immunoSEQ multiplex PCR; TCRdb has only the in-frame clones, and not every one. The sample comprises some 580,000 clones, about 98% of which are singletons, and 0.3% rests with the top ten. With respect to this clone: The antigen remains unidentified. The sample carries other DNA sequences with the same CDR3.

The sequence was collected from a man aged 25-45 years in good health. Sequenced sample: naive CD8+ T cells sorted from blood. The rearrangement joins TRBV27 to TRBJ2-1; no reliable D call. CDR3 DNA sequence: TGTGCCAGCAGTTTAGGGTTGCCCCCCAATGAGCAGTTCTTC. Translating gives CASSLGLPPNEQFF.